This T cell receptor (beta chain) was profiled in a study of shared clonotypes between healthy human individuals. The J segment lost 5 bases and the V segment lost 3 bases, leaving 3 bases of the junction unmatched. In germline, CDR1 is SQVTM, CDR2 ANQGSEA. The CDR3 spans 14 residues. In this sample, this clone turned up once. Repertoires were generated with immunoSEQ multiplex PCR, while TCRdb's copy carries only in-frame clones and drops some. The profile shows about 1.1 million clones, 70% to 80% of them singletons. The origin of this receptor is a man aged 18 to 29 in good health. Some clones in this sample may be carry-over from other donors' samples. Sequencing was carried out using memory CD4+ T cells from PBMCs. The subset here: CD45RA-negative fraction. This chain links TRBV29-1 with TRBJ2-1; 11 positions agree with TRBD2. The CDR3 sequence is CSVDVAGGNNEQFF. As DNA, the CDR3 is TGCAGCGTTGATGTAGCGGGAGGGAACAATGAGCAGTTCTTC.